A selection of T cell receptor beta chains follows, all from one sample in a study of siplizumab effects on memory and regulatory T cells. The data were produced by immunoSEQ multiplex PCR, yet TCRdb's version contains in-frame clones alone and is incomplete. Among about 85,000 clones listed, 95% were seen once. Sequenced input: CD8+ T cells sorted from blood. The source of these receptors is a human donor in good health. CDR3s include the opening cysteine and the closing phenylalanine or tryptophan.

v_gene: TRBV5-4
j_gene: TRBJ2-1
CDR3aa: CASSPMGEVVDEQFF

v_gene: TRBV5-3
j_gene: TRBJ2-7
CDR3aa: CASSLDGSSYEQYF

v_gene: TRBV27
j_gene: TRBJ2-1
CDR3aa: CASSPGLAGALYEQFF

v_gene: TRBV6-5
j_gene: TRBJ2-3
CDR3aa: CASSYVTGDTQYF

v_gene: TRBV7-6
j_gene: TRBJ2-5
CDR3aa: CASLKLQAGVEGGEETQYF

v_gene: TRBV2
j_gene: TRBJ1-2
CDR3aa: CASSEARRVEYGYTF

v_gene: TRBV19
j_gene: TRBJ2-7
CDR3aa: CASTVGTGNFEQYF

v_gene: TRBV5-4
j_gene: TRBJ2-2
CDR3aa: CASSLVGTGELFF

v_gene: TRBV6-1
j_gene: TRBJ2-1
CDR3aa: CASSVLWTSGHNEQFF

v_gene: TRBV19
j_gene: TRBJ2-3
CDR3aa: CASSSGTSFDTQYF

v_gene: TRBV28
j_gene: TRBJ2-7
CDR3aa: CASSLDRREQYF

v_gene: TRBV25-1
j_gene: TRBJ2-1
CDR3aa: CASSEYTSGNYNEQFF

v_gene: TRBV5-5
j_gene: TRBJ2-2
CDR3aa: CASSAGGRAGELFF

v_gene: TRBV5-1
j_gene: TRBJ2-7
CDR3aa: CASSKGGQGIFYEQYF

v_gene: TRBV28
j_gene: TRBJ2-1
CDR3aa: CASRNPRGEQFF

v_gene: TRBV19
j_gene: TRBJ2-1
CDR3aa: CASSMMIIHSYNEQFF

v_gene: TRBV19
j_gene: TRBJ2-7
CDR3aa: CASSISGPDYEQYF

v_gene: TRBV18
j_gene: TRBJ2-4
CDR3aa: CASLPHRGLAKNIQYF

v_gene: TRBV28
j_gene: TRBJ2-3
CDR3aa: CASSPPGDTQYF

v_gene: TRBV7-9
j_gene: TRBJ1-1
CDR3aa: CASRIRGGQGASTEAFF

v_gene: TRBV5-5
j_gene: TRBJ2-7
CDR3aa: CASTQGAGYEQYF

v_gene: TRBV4-1
j_gene: TRBJ2-1
CDR3aa: CASSPLAADYNEQFF

v_gene: TRBV5-4
j_gene: TRBJ2-2
CDR3aa: CASSLAYEGARNTGELFF

v_gene: TRBV15
j_gene: TRBJ2-5
CDR3aa: CATSRATSGGETQYF

v_gene: TRBV6-1
j_gene: TRBJ2-1
CDR3aa: CASSVRVNEQFF

v_gene: TRBV9
j_gene: TRBJ2-7
CDR3aa: CASGEASEQYF

v_gene: TRBV5-4
j_gene: TRBJ2-5
CDR3aa: CASSSQGYQETQYF

v_gene: TRBV7-7
j_gene: TRBJ2-5
CDR3aa: CASSHSGGPMQETQYF

v_gene: TRBV27
j_gene: TRBJ1-4
CDR3aa: CASSLYPGQLHATNEKLFF

v_gene: TRBV5-1
j_gene: TRBJ2-3
CDR3aa: CASSLDRSTDTQYF

v_gene: TRBV11-2
j_gene: TRBJ2-7
CDR3aa: CASSLVGSSGYEQYF

v_gene: TRBV29-1
j_gene: TRBJ2-1
CDR3aa: CSGLAGLSYNEQFF

v_gene: TRBV9
j_gene: TRBJ2-3
CDR3aa: CASSETGGGTDTQYF

v_gene: TRBV9
j_gene: TRBJ2-3
CDR3aa: CASSVDSFADTQYF

v_gene: TRBV9
j_gene: TRBJ1-1
CDR3aa: CASSVSLWAGMGTEAFF

v_gene: TRBV25-1
j_gene: TRBJ1-2
CDR3aa: CASSDPTGVRPGYTF

v_gene: TRBV5-6
j_gene: TRBJ2-7
CDR3aa: CASNPGERGLSYEQYF

v_gene: TRBV28
j_gene: -
CDR3aa: CATIGSSTYEQYF

v_gene: TRBV6-1
j_gene: TRBJ2-7
CDR3aa: CAKTRSISYEQYF

v_gene: TRBV19
j_gene: TRBJ2-5
CDR3aa: CASSILGDRGEETQYF

v_gene: TRBV7-2
j_gene: TRBJ2-1
CDR3aa: CASSPPGLYPNEQFF

v_gene: TRBV7-9
j_gene: TRBJ2-7
CDR3aa: CASSPGLAASYEQYF

v_gene: TRBV11-2
j_gene: TRBJ2-3
CDR3aa: CASSLRERFGDTQYF

v_gene: TRBV9
j_gene: TRBJ2-7
CDR3aa: CASSGGGTGEYYEQYF

v_gene: TRBV2
j_gene: TRBJ2-1
CDR3aa: CAAPGTSGGYNEQFF

v_gene: TRBV7-6
j_gene: TRBJ2-1
CDR3aa: CASSLSGREGNEQFF

v_gene: TRBV11-3
j_gene: TRBJ1-4
CDR3aa: CASSLVLGVATNEKLFF

v_gene: TRBV7-6
j_gene: TRBJ2-1
CDR3aa: CASSLGPSVYNEQFF

v_gene: TRBV5-1
j_gene: TRBJ2-3
CDR3aa: CASSPDPGLAGVGDTDTQYF

v_gene: TRBV6-5
j_gene: TRBJ2-6
CDR3aa: CASSYRAGANVLTF

v_gene: TRBV27
j_gene: TRBJ2-7
CDR3aa: CASSLGTGGGEQYF